Below, 16 T cell receptor beta chains from the same sample are listed, as sequenced in a study of T cells in Graves' hyperthyroidism and ophthalmopathy. Template material for amplifying TCR beta CDR3 regions consisted of RNA transcripts. A set of HTBI primers served as the primers for a first-round RT-PCR of the TCR CDR3. Each CDR3 protein gets one entry after TCRdb re-called the multiplex PCR reads with MiXCR. The repertoire holds 270,000 or so distinct CDR3 sequences, around 15% seen once, with over 30% in the top ten. Sequencing used blood. The origin of the receptors is a woman aged 50 to 60 with Graves' hyperthyroidism that later progressed to Graves' ophthalmopathy.

To note about this clonotype: A much more abundant neighbour one base away suggests this may be a read error. J is TRBJ2-1 and V is TRBV28, with 9 positions matching TRBD2. The CDR3 loop spans 15 amino acids. V was clipped by 7 bases and J by 7 bases; unmatched bases: 11. Germline V gene lookup returns CDR1 MDHEN and CDR2 SYDVKM. In DNA, the CDR3 is TGTGCCAGCACGTCGGCTAGCGGGAATGGGAATGAGCAGTTCTTC. It codes for CASTSASGNGNEQFF.

This clonotype has at least ten counts. This chain uses TRBV7-2 with TRBJ1-1; TRBD1 matches 7 bases. CDR3 size: 14 residues. J gave up 7 bases and V 5 bases, and 10 bases lay outside the gene matches. The germline V gene has CDR1 SGHTA and CDR2 FQGNSA. CDR3 DNA sequence: TGTGCCAGCAGCATATACCGACAGGGTGGTGAAGCTTTCTTT. Protein product: CASSIYRQGGEAFF.

This clonotype has a count of ten or more. The genes are TRBV28 and TRBJ1-4; 10 bases map to TRBD1. The CDR3 has 15 residues. The V gene end was trimmed by 4 bases and the J gene end by 6 bases; junction bases not matched to a gene: 5. Germline lookup yields CDR1 MDHEN and CDR2 SYDVKM. CDR3 bases: TGTGCCAGCAGTTCCCGGGACAGGGGCCATGAAAAACTGTTTTTT. Translated: CASSSRDRGHEKLFF.

This clonotype was seen ten or more times. The CDR3 region has the DNA TGTGCCAGCAGTGAATTAGCGGAGACCCAGTACTTC. This encodes CASSELAETQYF. This rearrangement joins TRBV6-1 to TRBJ2-5, with D perhaps matching TRBD2 (5 bases). V lost 2 bases and J lost 5, with 6 bases in between. Germline CDR1 reads MNHNS; CDR2 reads SASEGT. The CDR3 length is 12 residues.

V gene TRBV20-1 combines with J gene TRBJ1-4; 10 bases match TRBD1. Trimming removed 1 base from V and 8 bases from J; junction bases left unmatched: 7. The CDR3 spans 15 residues. Germline CDR1 DFQATT, CDR2 SNEGSKA (reference sequence). CDR3 residues: CSARVSGTGAEKLFF. The CDR3 region has the DNA TGCAGTGCTAGAGTATCAGGGACAGGGGCCGAAAAACTGTTTTTT.

A note on this clonotype: A much bigger clone sits one base away, suggesting this may be a read error. The missing conserved phenylalanine or tryptophan at the end of this CDR3 makes a read error likely. The chain uses TRBV20-1 and TRBJ1-1; 9 bases match TRBD1. V was clipped by 2 bases and J by 3 bases; unmatched bases: 4. Germline lookup yields CDR1 DFQATT and CDR2 SNEGSKA (reference sequence). This CDR3 contains 14 residues. CDR3 DNA: TGCAGTGCTAGACCGCGGACAGGGGACACTGAAGCTTTCCTT. This encodes CSARPRTGDTEAFL.

Notes on this clonotype: Germline is not matched at one junction end, which may reflect a read error. The rearrangement uses TRBV6-1 and TRBJ2-7, with TRBD2 matching over 9 bases. CDR3 length: 15 residues. Germline V gene lookup returns CDR1 MNHNS and CDR2 SASEGT. The CDR3 sequence: CASSDSGGSSCEQYF. CDR3 bases: TGTGCCAGCAGTGATAGCGGGGGAAGCTCCTGCGAGCAGTACTTC.

This clonotype was found a few times. The rearrangement uses TRBV4-1 and TRBJ2-1; the D gene is possibly TRBD2 (6 bases). CDR3 length: 15 amino acids. From germline, CDR1 is MGHRA and CDR2 YSYEKL. The V end was cut by 5 bases, the J end by 7 bases, with 18 bases between. In DNA form, the CDR3 reads TGCGCCAGCAGCAGCCGACTAGTCTCTGGGAATGAGCAGTTCTTC. Its translation is CASSSRLVSGNEQFF.

The chain uses TRBV20-1 and TRBJ2-5, with TRBD1 identical over 8 bases. CDR1 DFQATT and CDR2 SNEGSKA come from the germline V gene (reference sequence). CDR3 length: 13 amino acids. V was pared by 7 bases and J by 2 bases, with 6 bases of the junction left unmatched. The CDR3: CSGQDRVQETQYF. CDR3 DNA: TGCAGTGGCCAGGACAGGGTACAAGAGACCCAGTACTTC.

This clonotype turned up a few times. A much larger clone lies a single base off, so this may be a read error. The gene calls are TRBV2 and TRBJ2-3, with D tentatively TRBD1 (6 bases). The CDR3 spans 13 residues. The germline V gene has CDR1 SNHLY and CDR2 FYNNEI. The CDR3, as DNA: TGTGGCAGCAGTGGACAGAGGCAAGATACGCAGTATTTT. Translated, it gives CGSSGQRQDTQYF.

Many counts were recorded for this clonotype. This chain links TRBV2 with TRBJ2-2; 7 nucleotides agree with TRBD2. The CDR3 is 16 residues long. Germline values: CDR1 SNHLY, CDR2 FYNNEI. V lost 4 bases to trimming and J lost 5 bases; unmatched junction nucleotides: 10. The CDR3, as DNA: TGTGCCAGCAGTGTCTCCGGACTAGTGGGAACCGGGGAGCTGTTTTTT. Amino acids: CASSVSGLVGTGELFF.

On this clonotype itself: This could be a read error, since a much larger clone is one nucleotide away. The V call is TRBV20-1, the J call TRBJ1-2, with D perhaps matching TRBD1 (6 bases). CDR3 length: 12 residues. Germline V gene sequence: CDR1 DFQATT, CDR2 SNEGSKA (reference sequence). Trimming removed 5 bases at V and 5 bases at J, with 12 bases between. The CDR3 is CSAVDSSYGYTF. CDR3 DNA: TGCAGTGCTGTGGACAGTTCTTATGGCTACACCTTC.

This clonotype occurred a few times. V and J are TRBV5-6 and TRBJ1-1, with 9 bases matching TRBD1. Germline V gene lookup returns CDR1 SGHDT and CDR2 YYEEEE. J was trimmed by 3 bases and V by 5 bases; bases with no gene match: 11. The CDR3 has 16 amino acids. As DNA, the CDR3 is TGTGCCAGCAGACGGGACAGGGATGAGGTCGACACTGAAGCTTTCTTT. Protein product: CASRRDRDEVDTEAFF. Variable domain in full (rest from reference TRBV5-6 and TRBJ1-1): DAGVTQSPTHLIKTRGQQVTLRCSPKSGHDTVSWYQQALGQGPQFIFQYYEEEERQRGNFPDRFSGHQFPNYSSELNVNALLLGDSALYLCASRRDRDEVDTEAFFGQGTRLTVV.

This clonotype appeared a few times. The CDR3 region is CASSESFREGYTF. Here the CDR3 DNA reads TGTGCCAGCAGTGAATCTTTCAGGGAGGGCTACACCTTC. The chain joins TRBV25-1 to TRBJ1-2; possibly TRBD1 for D (5 bases). V lost 1 base and J 8 bases, leaving 11 bases between the germline ends. Germline assignment: CDR1 MGHDK and CDR2 SYGVNS. The CDR3 extends over 13 amino acids.

This clonotype was seen at least ten times. The chain is built from TRBV11-2 and TRBJ2-7; 7 bases align to TRBD1. CDR3 length: 17 amino acids. The germline V gene has CDR1 SGHAT and CDR2 FQNNGV. Germline trimming cut 3 bases from V and 0 bases from J; bases unmatched to any gene: 11. For the CDR3, the DNA is TGTGCCAGCAGCTTTGGAACGGGACAGTTGAGCTCCTACGAGCAGTACTTC. It translates to CASSFGTGQLSSYEQYF. The whole variable domain, remainder taken from reference TRBV11-2 and TRBJ2-7, is EAGVAQSPRYKIIEKRQSVAFWCNPISGHATLYWYQQILGQGPKLLIQFQNNGVVDDSQLPKDRFSAERLKGVDSTLKIQPAKLEDSAVYLCASSFGTGQLSSYEQYFGPGTRLTVT.

This clonotype was detected a few times. The rearrangement uses TRBV5-6 and TRBJ2-7; TRBD1 aligns across 9 bases. This CDR3 has 13 amino acids. V shed 2 bases and J 5 bases; nucleotides not matched to a gene: 2. Per the germline V gene, CDR1 is SGHDT and CDR2 is YYEEEE. CDR3 DNA: TGTGCCAGCAGCTTATGGACAGGGGACGAGCAGTACTTC. Its protein is CASSLWTGDEQYF.